This T cell receptor beta chain is drawn from a study of shared clonotypes between healthy human individuals. Points from the study as a whole: Estimated richness values were generally larger in naive subsets than in memory subsets. Clonotypes shared by all four donors outscored non-shared clonotypes in generation probability.

Positive CCR7 selection of CD45RO-negative cells yielded the naive CD8 cells, and terminally differentiated effector memory CD45RA+ cells were excluded. About this clone: Its antigen is unidentified.

Deep-level settings were used for running the assay. Measured with immunoSEQ multiplex PCR; TCRdb has only the in-frame clones, and not every one. The data contain approximately 720,000 clones, roughly 94% of them singletons. Germline CDR1 and CDR2: MNHNS and SASEGT. There are 14 residues in the CDR3. The ends were cut back, 4 bases at V and 0 bases at J, with 7 bases in the middle. The sample was naive CD8+ T cells sorted from blood. The chain carries TRBV6-1 and TRBJ1-5, with no clear D. This receptor was obtained from a man between 25 and 39 years old in good health. CDR3 DNA: TGTGCCAGCAGTGCCTTGTATAGCAATCAGCCCCAGCATTTT. It is translated as CASSALYSNQPQHF.